This TCR beta chain was obtained from a study of blood T cell repertoires in COVID-19. Study as a whole: Acute and convalescent COVID-19 specimens originated in the United States, Italy and Spain.

In the authors' methods: Estimation of nucleated cell counts relied on the amplification of reference gene primers. Libraries were prepared by immunoSEQ multiplex PCR; TCRdb keeps only in-frame clonotypes and omits some of them. That table supplies the V and J calls and clone size; D and trimming were determined from the DNA. Here the sample spans about 170,000 clones, more than 85% being singletons. The CDR3 consists of 14 residues. V was pared by 4 bases and J by 8 bases, with 6 bases of the junction left unmatched. Per germline, CDR1 SGHRS and CDR2 YFSETQ. J is TRBJ1-4 and V is TRBV5-1, with 9 bases that match TRBD1. The sequence came from a man aged 55 to 70 with COVID-19, enrolled during active disease. The sample was peripheral blood. The CDR3 bases are TGCGCCAGCAGCACAGGGGGCAGCGGGGAAAAACTGTTTTTT. This codes for CASSTGGSGEKLFF.